The 20 T cell receptor beta chains below come from one sample, sequenced in a study of OX40 agonist ivuxolimab in advanced cancers. Here immunoSEQ multiplex PCR was the method, and the copy in TCRdb shows in-frame clones only, minus some. The sample has roughly 60,000 clones, around 84% seen once. The sequences come from CD4+ or CD8+ T cells sorted from blood, collected in a trial of the OX40 agonist ivuxolimab. All receptors derive from an adult with an advanced solid tumor such as melanoma, head and neck, liver or kidney cancer.

The chain employs TRBV9 and TRBJ2-1; the D call may be TRBD1 or TRBD2 (5 bases each). The CDR3 runs 18 residues. Trimming took 4 bases from V and 12 from J, leaving 32 bases between them. Germline assignment: CDR1 SGDLS and CDR2 YYNGEE. The CDR3 here is CASSRVPGGPRGPGPQFF. CDR3 nucleotides: TGTGCCAGCAGCAGGGTCCCCGGAGGCCCCCGGGGCCCCGGCCCGCAGTTCTTC.

This chain links TRBV27 with TRBJ1-1; perhaps TRBD1 as D (5 bases). Trimming left V 11 bases short and J 1 base short, with 20 bases between. CDR1 is MNHEY, CDR2 SMNVEV, per germline (reference sequence). The CDR3 covers 15 residues. The CDR3 loop reads CAVGAVGRQNTEAFF. The DNA of the CDR3 is TGTGCCGTAGGGGCTGTTGGTCGACAGAACACTGAAGCTTTCTTT.

As DNA, the CDR3 is TGTGCCAGCAGCTTAGAGAGGGCTGGGGCCCGGAGGAATGAGCAGTTCTTC. As protein: CASSLERAGARRNEQFF. The genes are TRBV7-9 and TRBJ2-1; D is possibly TRBD1 or TRBD2 (5 bases each). This CDR3 contains 17 residues. V was trimmed by 1 base and J by 7 bases, leaving 20 bases between them. CDR1 SEHNR and CDR2 FQNEAQ come from the germline V gene (reference sequence).

The CDR3 coding sequence is TGTGCCAGCAGCCGACAGGGCTCGAATCAGCCCCAGCATTTT. Encoded protein: CASSRQGSNQPQHF. This chain joins TRBV7-9 and TRBJ1-5; 7 bases fit TRBD1. The J segment lost 4 bases and the V segment lost 5 bases, leaving 5 bases of the junction unmatched. CDR1 and CDR2 from the germline V gene are SEHNR and FQNEAQ (reference sequence). CDR3 length equals 14 residues.

The chain recombines TRBV19 with TRBJ2-7, with TRBD2 matching over 14 bases. The CDR3 runs to 14 residues. The ends lost 4 bases at V and 6 bases at J; junction bases unmatched: 2. CDR1 LNHDA and CDR2 SQIVND come from the germline V gene (reference sequence). CDR3 sequence: CASSTGLAGVEQYF. In nucleotides, the CDR3 is TGTGCCAGTAGTACGGGACTAGCGGGGGTCGAGCAGTACTTC.

This clone has just a few counts. The chain couples TRBV28 to TRBJ2-3; 10 bases map to TRBD2. This CDR3 has 15 residues. After removal of 7 bases from V and 2 bases from J, the junction contained 6 bases not matched to a gene. In germline, CDR1 is MDHEN, CDR2 SYDVKM. The CDR3 reads CASIVSGGTTDTQYF. Written as DNA, the CDR3 is TGTGCCAGCATTGTTAGCGGGGGGACCACAGATACGCAGTATTTT.

Written as DNA, the CDR3 is TGTGCCAGCAGCTTGGTAGTGGGGACAGGGGGCGAGAATGAGCAGTTCTTC. Its protein product is CASSLVVGTGGENEQFF. V gene TRBV5-6 combines with J gene TRBJ2-1; 12 bases fit TRBD1. The V gene end was trimmed by 0 bases and the J gene end by 7 bases; junction bases not matched to a gene: 8. Germline assignment: CDR1 SGHDT and CDR2 YYEEEE. This CDR3 spans 17 amino acids.

The V gene is TRBV19, the J gene TRBJ1-5; 7 nucleotides line up with TRBD1. Trimming took 7 bases from V and 0 from J; bases not matched to a gene: 12. The CDR3 is made up of 17 amino acids. CDR1 is LNHDA, CDR2 SQIVND, per germline (reference sequence). CDR3 nucleotide sequence: TGTGCCAGTAACCCTGGGACAGAAACTTATAGCAATCAGCCCCAGCATTTT. Amino acids: CASNPGTETYSNQPQHF.

This clone has a handful of counts. This sequence joins TRBV5-1 and TRBJ2-3; D not resolved. This CDR3 has 13 residues. From germline, CDR1 is SGHRS and CDR2 YFSETQ. V lost 4 bases and J 4 bases, leaving 10 bases between the germline ends. Here the CDR3 DNA reads TGCGCCAGCAGCCCTCGGTTGGCAGATACGCAGTATTTT. Amino acid sequence: CASSPRLADTQYF.

The CDR3 loop reads CASSQDRRLAGGLHTDTQYF. CDR3 DNA sequence: TGTGCCAGCAGCCAAGATCGTCGGCTAGCGGGGGGGTTACACACAGATACGCAGTATTTT. The rearrangement uses TRBV14 and TRBJ2-3; 12 bases agree with TRBD2. Germline lookup yields CDR1 SGHDN and CDR2 FVKESK. The trim removed 0 bases at V and 2 bases at J, leaving 12 bases unmatched. This CDR3 has 20 amino acids.

The chain carries TRBV18 and TRBJ2-2; no clear D gene. Trimming cost V 4 bases and J 4 bases, with 16 bases left between them. CDR1 is KGHSH and CDR2 is LQKENI in the germline V gene. There are 16 residues in the CDR3. The CDR3 loop is CASSHSLPDVTGELFF. The CDR3 DNA sequence: TGTGCCAGCTCACACTCCCTCCCGGACGTCACCGGGGAGCTGTTTTTT.

The chain combines TRBV11-2 with TRBJ1-4, with a tentative D call TRBD1 (5 bases). The V gene's germline CDR1 is SGHAT and CDR2 FQNNGV. Between the trimmed V and J ends, which lost 1 base and 5 bases, there was a span of 14 bases. The CDR3 is made up of 16 amino acids. This CDR3 reads CASSLGYRDGNEKLFF. CDR3 nucleotide sequence: TGTGCCAGCAGCTTAGGATACCGGGACGGAAATGAAAAACTGTTTTTT.

The chain uses TRBV5-4 and TRBJ1-6; TRBD1 is a possible D gene (5 bases). V dropped 4 bases and J dropped 8 bases, with 13 bases sitting between them. CDR3 length equals 14 residues. The germline CDR1 and CDR2 sequences are SGHNT and YYREEE (reference sequence). CDR3 nucleotides: TGTGCCAGCAGCGCGGGACTAGTGGATTCACCCCTCCACTTT. Its protein product is CASSAGLVDSPLHF.

This clone appeared once. The chain recombines TRBV5-1 with TRBJ1-4, with TRBD1 matching over 7 bases. The CDR3 loop spans 16 amino acids. Germline assignment: CDR1 SGHRS and CDR2 YFSETQ. V was pared by 2 bases and J by 7 bases, with 11 bases of the junction left unmatched. The CDR3 region is CASSFSPSGGPEKLFF. CDR3 bases: TGCGCCAGCAGCTTTAGCCCATCAGGGGGACCTGAAAAACTGTTTTTT. Full variable domain (outside the CDR3, taken from reference TRBV5-1 and TRBJ1-4): KAGVTQTPRYLIKTRGQQVTLSCSPISGHRSVSWYQQTPGQGLQFLFEYFSETQRNKGNFPGRFSGRQFSNSRSEMNVSTLELGDSALYLCASSFSPSGGPEKLFFGSGTQLSVL.

The chain joins TRBV7-3 to TRBJ1-1; D call uncertain. CDR1 is SGHTA, CDR2 FQGTGA, per germline. CDR3 length equals 13 residues. The V end lost 2 bases, the J end lost 8 bases, and 12 bases lay between the germline ends. In DNA form, the CDR3 reads TGTGCCAGCAGCTTAGGAGTGGCAGAAGAAGCTTTCTTT. It specifies CASSLGVAEEAFF.

The gene calls are TRBV5-4 and TRBJ1-2; TRBD1 aligns across 9 bases. The germline V gene encodes CDR1 SGHNT and CDR2 YYREEE (reference sequence). This CDR3 comprises 14 residues. The V gene end was trimmed by 4 bases and the J gene end by 4 bases; junction bases not matched to a gene: 5. The CDR3 spells CASSMGQGSYGYTF. The CDR3 DNA reads TGTGCCAGCAGCATGGGACAGGGAAGCTATGGCTACACCTTC.

This clone was detected only a few times. The chain couples TRBV2 to TRBJ1-2; D is perhaps TRBD1 (6 bases). The CDR3 has 16 amino acids. Germline V CDR1 and CDR2: SNHLY, FYNNEI. The V and J ends lost 7 bases and 6 bases respectively, with 24 bases between them. CDR3 sequence reads: CASTAQGGTMEDGYTF. Here the CDR3 DNA reads TGTGCCAGCACTGCTCAAGGAGGGACAATGGAAGATGGCTACACCTTC.

In this sample, this clone turned up many times. V and J are TRBV10-3 and TRBJ2-7, with 15 bases matching TRBD2. The CDR3 loop spans 15 amino acids. CDR1 is ENHRY and CDR2 is SYGVKD in the germline V gene. V was pared by 10 bases and J by 1 base, with 5 bases of the junction left unmatched. The DNA for the CDR3 is TGTGCCACCGGGACTAGCGGGGGGTGGTCCTACGAGCAGTACTTC. Its translation is CATGTSGGWSYEQYF.

This sequence joins TRBV12-5 and TRBJ1-1; D is uncertain. CDR3 size: 13 residues. Germline CDR1 LGHNT, CDR2 FRNRAP. V lost 1 base to trimming and J lost 2 bases, with 5 bases between them. CDR3 nucleotides: TGTGCTAGTGGTTTGGGTACTAACACTGAAGCTTTCTTT. It yields the protein CASGLGTNTEAFF.

The DNA for the CDR3 is TGTGCCAGCAGTGCTTGGCTGGGAAATAGCAATCAGCCCCAGCATTTT. This encodes CASSAWLGNSNQPQHF. This chain links TRBV6-1 with TRBJ1-5; D uncertain. The CDR3 is 16 amino acids. Deletions cut 4 bases from V and 0 bases from J, with 13 bases between. Germline V lookup: CDR1 MNHNS, CDR2 SASEGT.